The present T cell receptor beta chain was sequenced within a study of lymphopenia after photon versus proton radiotherapy. On this clone itself: Its antigen is not known.

Only in-frame clones appear in the TCRdb table, and some are missing; sequencing was by immunoSEQ multiplex PCR. The sample yields tens of thousands of clones, over 70% seen once. V lost 8 bases to trimming and J lost 1 base, with 8 bases between them. The germline V gene encodes CDR1 SNHLY and CDR2 FYNNEI. The CDR3 is made up of 13 amino acids. Overall study findings and caveats: Oligoclonal CD8+ Temra expansion after nadir drove photon patients' diversity drop. Authors raise, but do not show, better survival with proton therapy.

This sequence was found in a woman aged 70-85 years with pancreatic cancer. The specimen comprised peripheral blood, sampled from a patient treated with proton-based radiotherapy. V gene TRBV2 combines with J gene TRBJ2-2, with D possibly being TRBD2 (6 bases). CDR3 bases: TGTGCCAGCCGGCGGGAGAACACCGGGGAGCTGTTTTTT. It encodes CASRRENTGELFF.